Detailed here is one T cell receptor beta chain. The specificity of this receptor is unknown. Base-call qualities are not available, and no considerably larger clone is one nucleotide away. The immunoSEQ Assay was used to sequence TCR beta CDR3 regions from DNA. In the paper's pipeline: To compute T cell density, TCR beta template counts were normalized to usable DNA, which was estimated by amplifying housekeeping genes. Richness was estimated using the preseqR package, with extrapolation to 400,000 templates for PBMC samples and to 120,000 templates for tissue samples. Clonality was taken to be one minus Pielou's evenness. Differential abundance testing on productive amino-acid clonotypes, with a minimum total count of 5 and an alpha of 0.1, was used to identify tissue-enriched TCRs. Repertoire overlap between compartments was quantified with the Jaccard Index and Morisita Overlap Index. GLIPH grouped TCR beta CDR3s together with public tetramer-defined viral CDR3s, and a viral motif had to include at least three viral sequences and also show V-gene enrichment. Held by TCRdb, this immuneACCESS table contains in-frame sequences only and omits some clones. Under half of the omission traces to an unresolved V gene where checked; the cause of the rest is unknown. V and J calls and clone size are given by that table; D and trimming were obtained from the DNA. The sample records roughly 34,000 clones, about 85% of which are singletons. 15% to 20% of the sample is in the top ten clones.

This sample is part of a study of T cells in localized non-small cell lung cancer (TCRdb year 2020). Some background on the complete study: The study analyzed T cell repertoires of hundreds of early-stage NSCLC patients, comparing tumors and uninvolved tumor-adjacent lungs. A mean age of 66.3 years was recorded for the NSCLC patients, of whom under 150 were male and 90 to 110 were female. All 240 or so NSCLC patients in the cohort were treatment-naive and had localized lung tumors that were resected.

At diagnosis, tumor, uninvolved tumor-adjacent lung and peripheral blood were collected and then preserved as a mix of FFPE and fresh-frozen material. For TCR repertoire profiling, blood samples were analyzed as peripheral blood mononuclear cells. Overall results and qualifications from the work: Higher blood T cell density associated with longer overall survival, while higher adjacent-lung clonality associated with shorter survival. Because multi-region sequencing of the tumors was not done, intratumor heterogeneity could not be ruled out. Since the design was exploratory, TCR variables were selected using unadjusted p-values with no false-discovery rate correction. The highest T cell clonality was observed in uninvolved tumor-adjacent lung, where clonality exceeded that of tumor, suggesting that antigenic responses were more focused in uninvolved tumor-adjacent lung. A median of 57 of the top 100 tumor clones turned up in the paired uninvolved adjacent lung, and approximately 30 of those clones also ranked among the top 100 of that same adjacent lung.

V lost 0 bases and J lost 0 bases; the stretch between them is 24 bases long. The CDR1 and CDR2 encoded by the germline V gene (reference sequence) are GTSNPN and SVGIG. The CDR3 covers 19 residues, taking in both the cysteine and the phenylalanine. Only CDR3 DNA is held: 57 bases, read in frame from base 1. The sequencing used peripheral blood mononuclear cells, collected before any cancer treatment. In this chain, TRBV30 is recombined with TRBJ2-7; the best D guess is TRBD1, with 5 bases matching. The source is a man aged 40-75 years with stage III lung adenocarcinoma. At the DNA level, the sequence is TGTGCCTGGAGTGTCTGGAGACAGACTCCTTTGGACCCCTCCTACGAGCAGTACTTC. This yields the protein CAWSVWRQTPLDPSYEQYF. This CDR3, with the reference TRBV30 and TRBJ2-7 proteins standing in past its ends, gives the full variable domain SQTIHQWPATLVQPVGSPLSLECTVEGTSNPNLYWYRQAAGRGLQLLFYSVGIGQISSEVPQNLSASRPQDRQFILSSKKLLLSDSGFYLCAWSVWRQTPLDPSYEQYFGPGTRLTVT.